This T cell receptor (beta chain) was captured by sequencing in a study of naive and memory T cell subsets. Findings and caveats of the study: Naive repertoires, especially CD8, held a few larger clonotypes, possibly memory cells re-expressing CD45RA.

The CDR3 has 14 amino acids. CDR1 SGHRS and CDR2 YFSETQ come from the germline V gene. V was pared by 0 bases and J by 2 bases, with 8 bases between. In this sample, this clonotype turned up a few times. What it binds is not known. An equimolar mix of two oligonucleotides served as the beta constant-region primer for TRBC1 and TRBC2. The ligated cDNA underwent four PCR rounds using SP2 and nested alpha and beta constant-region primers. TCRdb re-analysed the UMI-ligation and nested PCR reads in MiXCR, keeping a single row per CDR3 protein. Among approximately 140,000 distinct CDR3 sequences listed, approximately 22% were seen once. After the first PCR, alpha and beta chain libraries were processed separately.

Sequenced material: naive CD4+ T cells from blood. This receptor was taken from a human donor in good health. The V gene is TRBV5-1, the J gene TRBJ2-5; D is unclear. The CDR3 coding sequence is TGCGCCAGCAGCTTGGTAGGGCAGCAAGAGACCCAGTACTTC. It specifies CASSLVGQQETQYF. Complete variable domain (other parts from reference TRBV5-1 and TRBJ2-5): KAGVTQTPRYLIKTRGQQVTLSCSPISGHRSVSWYQQTPGQGLQFLFEYFSETQRNKGNFPGRFSGRQFSNSRSEMNVSTLELGDSALYLCASSLVGQQETQYFGPGTRLLVL.